This T cell receptor (beta chain) appears in the sequencing data of a study of cytomegalovirus exposure and HLA in healthy donors. The study ran its PCR with 60 Vbeta and 13 Jbeta primers. The data were produced by immunoSEQ multiplex PCR, yet TCRdb's version contains in-frame clones alone and is incomplete. The table records about 130,000 clones, under 75% of them present only once. V shed 7 bases and J shed 3 bases, with 10 bases lying between them. This CDR3 contains 11 residues. From germline, CDR1 is SQVTM and CDR2 ANQGSEA. This receptor was taken from a woman in her forties in good health and CMV-seronegative. The chain is built from TRBV29-1 and TRBJ2-7, with a weak D call TRBD1 (6 bases). The sequencing input was PBMCs. In DNA, the CDR3 is TGCAGCGCAGGGGTCTACTACGAGCAGTACTTC. It specifies CSAGVYYEQYF.